Below are 25 T cell receptor beta chains sequenced from a single sample in a study of Ad26.COV2.S vaccination and SARS-CoV-2 variants. Specified treatment: about 20 received Ad26.COV2.S at low or high dose, single or two shots; 5 received placebo; per-sample allocation not given. It was on day 63 after the first vaccine or placebo injection that samples were taken. Produced via immunoSEQ multiplex PCR; TCRdb's table is partial and in-frame only. The sample lists some 250,000 clones, around 89% occurring once. Sample: peripheral blood, taken in a trial of Ad26.COV2.S vaccine versus placebo. The receptors derive from a person aged 18 to 65 who received the Ad26.COV2.S COVID-19 vaccine or a placebo.

The chain couples TRBV6-5 to TRBJ2-5; D is undetermined. Germline values: CDR1 MNHEY, CDR2 SVGAGI. V gave up 5 bases and J gave up 5 bases, with 12 bases separating them. The CDR3 totals 13 residues. CDR3 in amino acids: CASSRTLGETQYF. As DNA, the CDR3 is TGTGCCAGCAGTAGAACTCTGGGGGAGACCCAGTACTTC.

This chain links TRBV5-8 with TRBJ2-1, with D unresolved. The CDR3 sequence is 10 residues long. CDR1 and CDR2 from the germline V gene are SGHTS and YDEGEE. V shed 0 bases and J shed 12 bases, with 4 bases lying between them. As DNA, the CDR3 is TGTGCCAGCAGCTTGGCCTCGCAGTTCTTC. As protein: CASSLASQFF. Full variable domain (outside the CDR3, taken from reference TRBV5-8 and TRBJ2-1): EAGVTQSPTHLIKTRGQQATLRCSPISGHTSVYWYQQALGLGLQFLLWYDEGEERNRGNFPPRFSGRQFPNYSSELNVNALELEDSALYLCASSLASQFFGPGTRLTVL.

This chain links TRBV21-1 with TRBJ1-1; TRBD1 reflects the table's D call only, with no check against the DNA. TRBV21-1 counts as a pseudogene. This CDR3 region has 15 residues. The CDR3: CASSKVGAHGPGTFF. CDR3 in DNA: TGTGCCAGCAGCAAAGTGGGGGCCCACGGCCCGGGGACTTTCTTT.

This sequence joins TRBV5-4 and TRBJ1-5; D perhaps matches TRBD1 (5 bases). V was shortened by 2 bases and J by 7 bases, with 13 bases between the two germline ends. The CDR3 is 14 amino acids. CDR1 SGHNT and CDR2 YYREEE come from the germline V gene (reference sequence). The CDR3 protein is CASSFDPGQQPQHF. The CDR3 DNA sequence: TGTGCCAGCAGCTTTGATCCGGGGCAACAGCCCCAGCATTTT.

This rearrangement joins TRBV19 to TRBJ1-5; maybe TRBD1 (5 bases). Between the trimmed V and J ends, which lost 9 bases and 7 bases, there was a span of 22 bases. The length of the CDR3 is 15 residues. Germline V gene lookup returns CDR1 LNHDA and CDR2 SQIVND (reference sequence). CDR3 sequence: CARPCKGRRSQPQHF. CDR3 in DNA: TGTGCCAGACCATGTAAGGGGCGACGGTCCCAGCCCCAGCATTTT.

The chain has TRBV6-2 or TRBV6-3 and TRBJ2-7, with 14 bases identical to TRBD2. V was clipped by 5 bases and J by 2 bases; unmatched bases: 8. CDR3 length: 17 amino acids. Per the germline V gene, CDR1 is MNHEY and CDR2 is SVGEGT. CDR3 DNA: TGTGCCAGCAGTCAATTGGGACTAGCGGGGGCCGCCTACGAGCAGTACTTC. Residues: CASSQLGLAGAAYEQYF.

V gene TRBV7-2 combines with J gene TRBJ2-1, with D perhaps TRBD1 (5 bases). Between the trimmed V and J ends, which lost 4 bases and 9 bases, there was a span of 22 bases. The germline CDR1 and CDR2 sequences are SGHTA and FQGNSA. The CDR3 is 16 residues long. The CDR3 nucleotides are TGTGCCAGCAGCTCCTTAGTTGGAAGGGGATTAAGTGAGCAGTTCTTC. Translated, it gives CASSSLVGRGLSEQFF.

CDR3 nucleotides: TGTGCCAGTAGTGAGTTGATTGGGGGGACCGGGGAGCTGTTTTTT. This codes for CASSELIGGTGELFF. V and J are TRBV19 and TRBJ2-2, with D possibly TRBD2 on 6 matching bases. The V gene lost 5 bases and the J gene lost 5 bases, with 15 bases spanning the gap. Germline V gene lookup returns CDR1 LNHDA and CDR2 SQIVND (reference sequence). The CDR3 covers 15 residues.

The rearrangement links TRBV14 to TRBJ2-7; 11 bases match TRBD1. CDR1 SGHDN and CDR2 FVKESK come from the germline V gene. The V gene end was trimmed by 5 bases and the J gene end by 6 bases; junction bases not matched to a gene: 12. This CDR3 region has 16 residues. The CDR3, as DNA: TGTGCCAGCAGCTTCCAAAGCCCCGGGACAGGGGGCGAGCAGTACTTC. It yields the protein CASSFQSPGTGGEQYF.

The chain carries TRBV27 and TRBJ2-7, with 9 bases matching TRBD2. With 6 bases clipped from V and 6 bases from J, the junction kept 3 bases outside the gene matches. Germline V gene sequence: CDR1 MNHEY, CDR2 SMNVEV (reference sequence). The length of the CDR3 is 12 residues. CDR3 region: CASRPTSGEQYF. The CDR3 coding sequence is TGTGCCAGCAGACCGACTAGCGGCGAGCAGTACTTC.

The chain joins TRBV5-6 to TRBJ2-6; D uncertain. The CDR3 has 15 amino acids. Germline CDR1 and CDR2: SGHDT and YYEEEE. V lost 3 bases to trimming and J lost 0 bases, with 7 bases between them. CDR3: CASSSEISGANVLTF. DNA for the CDR3: TGTGCCAGCAGCTCAGAGATCTCTGGGGCCAACGTCCTGACTTTC.

This chain joins TRBV28 and TRBJ2-3; D remains ambiguous. CDR1 MDHEN and CDR2 SYDVKM come from the germline V gene. Trimming left V 3 bases short and J 1 base short, with 14 bases between. The CDR3 runs 16 residues. CDR3 in DNA: TGTGCCAGCAGTTTCGAGGAGAAGGGTGGCACAGATACGCAGTATTTT. The encoded protein is CASSFEEKGGTDTQYF. Full variable domain (remainder filled in from reference TRBV28 and TRBJ2-3): DVKVTQSSRYLVKRTGEKVFLECVQDMDHENMFWYRQDPGLGLRLIYFSYDVKMKEKGDIPEGYSVSREKKERFSLILESASTNQTSMYLCASSFEEKGGTDTQYFGPGTRLTVL.

The J gene is TRBJ1-6, the V gene TRBV3-1 (or the pseudogene TRBV3-2), with TRBD1 identical over 12 bases. The CDR3 is 15 amino acids. The V segment lost 1 base and the J segment 13 bases; nucleotides outside the gene matches: 5. Germline CDR1 is LGHDT and CDR2 is YNNKEL (reference sequence). Here the CDR3 DNA reads TGTGCCAGCAGCCAAGTGGGGACAGGGGGCGATCCCCTCCACTTT. Translating gives CASSQVGTGGDPLHF.

This clone appeared once. This chain joins TRBV25-1 and TRBJ1-1; D call uncertain. Trimming took off 2 bases at V and 6 bases at J, with 13 bases between the two ends. Germline CDR1 and CDR2: MGHDK and SYGVNS. The CDR3 sequence is 14 residues long. CDR3 bases: TGTGCCAGCAGTGAACCTGAAAGAGAGTCTGAAGCTTTCTTT. It translates to CASSEPERESEAFF.

The J gene is TRBJ2-7, the V gene TRBV30, with TRBD2 identical over 8 bases. The CDR3 totals 12 residues. The germline CDR1 and CDR2 sequences are GTSNPN and SVGIG (reference sequence). Unmatched junction bases numbered 3, after V lost 4 bases and J lost 4 bases. In DNA, the CDR3 is TGTGCCTGGACCGGGAGGGGTTACGAGCAGTACTTC. This sequence encodes CAWTGRGYEQYF.

The chain combines TRBV12-3 or TRBV12-4 with TRBJ2-2; D is uncertain. CDR3 size: 11 residues. The V end was cut by 3 bases, the J end by 6 bases, with 2 bases between. The CDR3 DNA is TGTGCCAGCAGTTTCCCCGGGGAGCTGTTTTTT. Its translation: CASSFPGELFF.

CDR3 coding DNA: TGTGCCAGCAGCCAAGGGTTTGGGACGGCCAGCACAGATACGCAGTATTTT. Protein product: CASSQGFGTASTDTQYF. The V call is TRBV14, the J call TRBJ2-3; the D gene could be TRBD1 or TRBD2 (5 bases each). Germline loops: CDR1 SGHDN, CDR2 FVKESK. The CDR3 extends over 17 amino acids. V was clipped by 1 base and J by 0 bases, with 14 bases between them.

This chain uses TRBV11-2 with TRBJ2-4; 12 nucleotides line up with TRBD2. This CDR3 comprises 18 residues. Germline CDR1 SGHAT, CDR2 FQNNGV. V dropped 4 bases and J dropped 0; count of bases not matched to a gene: 7. The CDR3 loop reads CASSSRLAGELAKNIQYF. The CDR3 DNA sequence: TGTGCCAGCAGCTCCCGACTAGCGGGGGAACTAGCCAAAAACATTCAGTACTTC.

Ten or more counts support this clone. This CDR3 is also generated by other DNA sequences in the sample. The CDR3 DNA follows: TGTGCCAGTAGTCCGGGACAGGTTACCTACGAGCAGTACTTC. Translation: CASSPGQVTYEQYF. The genes are TRBV19 and TRBJ2-7; TRBD1 aligns across 8 bases. J was trimmed by 2 bases and V by 5 bases; bases with no gene match: 5. Per germline, CDR1 LNHDA and CDR2 SQIVND (reference sequence). This CDR3 has 14 amino acids.

This clone appeared a single time. V gene TRBV7-8 combines with J gene TRBJ2-3, with D tentatively TRBD2 (6 bases). V was trimmed by 5 bases and J by 4 bases, leaving 10 bases between them. The CDR3 has 13 residues. The germline gives CDR1 SGHVS, CDR2 FQNEAQ. CDR3 DNA sequence: TGTGCCAGCAGCCGACTAGTTTCAGATACGCAGTATTTT. Protein sequence: CASSRLVSDTQYF.

The chain recombines TRBV5-4 with TRBJ2-2, with unresolved D. Germline lookup yields CDR1 SGHNT and CDR2 YYREEE (reference sequence). V dropped 4 bases and J dropped 4 bases, with 14 bases sitting between them. The CDR3 is 15 amino acids. This chain's CDR3 is CASSPVRFGTGELFF. The CDR3 nucleotides are TGTGCCAGCAGCCCCGTTCGATTTGGCACCGGGGAGCTGTTTTTT.

The chain is built from TRBV28 and TRBJ2-7; TRBD2 aligns across 11 bases. The V and J ends lost 1 base and 1 base, in that order; junction bases with no gene match: 0. The germline CDR1 and CDR2 sequences are MDHEN and SYDVKM. This CDR3 has 15 amino acids. The chain's CDR3 is CASSLSSGRSYEQYF. CDR3 DNA: TGTGCCAGCAGTTTATCTAGCGGGAGGTCCTACGAGCAGTACTTC.

This rearrangement joins TRBV19 to TRBJ2-2; unclear D gene. V gave up 1 base and J gave up 1 base, with 7 bases separating them. Germline loops: CDR1 LNHDA, CDR2 SQIVND (reference sequence). CDR3 length: 15 residues. CDR3 in DNA: TGTGCCAGTAGTATAGTTTCTGGGAACACCGGGGAGCTGTTTTTT. It translates to CASSIVSGNTGELFF.

This sequence joins TRBV28 and TRBJ1-1, with a possible D match to TRBD1 (5 bases). Trimming pared 7 bases from V and 1 base from J, leaving 16 bases between. Germline V gene data show CDR1 as MDHEN and CDR2 as SYDVKM. The CDR3 has 15 residues. DNA of the CDR3: TGTGCCAGCACGTTTCAGGGATCGAAGAACACTGAAGCTTTCTTT. It is translated as CASTFQGSKNTEAFF.

This clone was observed a single time. Other DNA sequences of this sample code for an identical CDR3. This chain connects TRBV9 to TRBJ1-3, with D possibly being TRBD1 (5 bases). Between the trimmed V and J ends, which lost 0 bases and 4 bases, there was a span of 8 bases. Germline V gene lookup returns CDR1 SGDLS and CDR2 YYNGEE. The CDR3 loop spans 14 amino acids. CDR3 sequence (DNA): TGTGCCAGCAGCGTAGGAGGGGCCGGAAACACCATATATTTT. Translated, it gives CASSVGGAGNTIYF.